This TCR beta chain was captured in a study of PD-1 blockade in classical Hodgkin lymphoma. V lost 0 bases, J lost 2 bases, and 18 bases lay in between. Germline assignment: CDR1 SGHRS and CDR2 YFSETQ. The CDR3 consists of 18 residues. Profiled with immunoSEQ multiplex PCR; TCRdb holds only in-frame clones, not every one. Of tens of thousands of clones listed, more than 70% are singletons. All patients relapsed after autologous stem cell transplantation, and brentuximab vedotin exposure varied. This TCR was sampled from a human donor with classical Hodgkin lymphoma. This sample comprised peripheral blood mononuclear cells (PBMCs), obtained at baseline. The chain employs TRBV5-1 and TRBJ2-1; the D gene is possibly TRBD2 (5 bases). CDR3 sequence (DNA): TGCGCCAGCAGCTTGGCCTTTCACCCGGGGTCGACCTACAATGAGCAGTTCTTC. Its translation: CASSLAFHPGSTYNEQFF.